A selection of T cell receptor beta chains follows, all from one sample in a study of OX40 agonist ivuxolimab in advanced cancers. Data came from immunoSEQ multiplex PCR; TCRdb stores just in-frame clones and leaves some out. The sample holds about 27,000 clones, about 76% seen once. The sequences come from CD4+ or CD8+ T cells sorted from blood, collected in a trial of the OX40 agonist ivuxolimab. These receptors originate from an adult with an advanced solid tumor such as melanoma, head and neck, liver or kidney cancer. CDR3s include the opening cysteine and the closing phenylalanine or tryptophan. Each record gives: J gene, D gene, clone size, V gene, CDR3 DNA, CDR3 protein. The D gene is left open where the match is weak. Clone size is not always given. Where it is, it says once, few, many or a class for expanded clones.

j_gene: TRBJ2-7
d_gene: TRBD2
abundance: .
v_gene: TRBV9
CDR3nt: TGTGCCAGCAGCCCAGCGGGGTTTGCCTACGAGCAGTACTTC
CDR3aa: CASSPAGFAYEQYF

j_gene: TRBJ2-1
d_gene: TRBD1
abundance: once
v_gene: TRBV7-7
CDR3nt: TGTGCTAGCAGCTTAGGGGCAGGGGGAATCTCATACAATGAGCAGTTCTTC
CDR3aa: CASSLGAGGISYNEQFF

j_gene: TRBJ2-1
d_gene: .
abundance: .
v_gene: TRBV9
CDR3nt: TGTGCCAGCAGCCCAGGGGGCGCGGGAGATGAGCAGTTCTTC
CDR3aa: CASSPGGAGDEQFF

j_gene: TRBJ1-4
d_gene: TRBD1
abundance: .
v_gene: TRBV9
CDR3nt: TGTGCCAGCAGCCTAGGGGACAGCGGGGCCGAAAAACTGTTTTTT
CDR3aa: CASSLGDSGAEKLFF

j_gene: TRBJ1-6
d_gene: TRBD1
abundance: .
v_gene: TRBV4-2
CDR3nt: TGTGCCAGCAGCCCGTGGACAGGCTCGGGGGATTCACCCCTCCACTTT
CDR3aa: CASSPWTGSGDSPLHF

j_gene: TRBJ2-5
d_gene: .
abundance: .
v_gene: TRBV7-8
CDR3nt: TGTGCCAGCAGCTTAGAGGCAGGGTTGGTGGAGACCCAGTACTTC
CDR3aa: CASSLEAGLVETQYF

j_gene: TRBJ2-3
d_gene: TRBD2
abundance: once
v_gene: TRBV9
CDR3nt: TGTGCCAGCAGCGTAGGGACTAGTTCAGATACGCAGTATTTT
CDR3aa: CASSVGTSSDTQYF

j_gene: TRBJ1-1
d_gene: .
abundance: .
v_gene: TRBV30
CDR3nt: TGTGCCTGGAGTAGCATGAACACTGAAGCTTTCTTT
CDR3aa: CAWSSMNTEAFF

j_gene: TRBJ1-1
d_gene: TRBD1
abundance: few
v_gene: TRBV30
CDR3nt: TGTGCCTGGAGTTCTGCAGGGGGCTCTGAAGCTTTCTTT
CDR3aa: CAWSSAGGSEAFF

j_gene: TRBJ1-5
d_gene: .
abundance: .
v_gene: TRBV6-1
CDR3nt: TGTGCCAGCTCAAACAACCACGATAGCAATCAGCCCCAGCATTTT
CDR3aa: CASSNNHDSNQPQHF

j_gene: TRBJ1-4
d_gene: TRBD1
abundance: .
v_gene: TRBV6-6
CDR3nt: TGTGCCAGCAGTAGGGACAGGGATTGGGGAAAACTGTTTTTT
CDR3aa: CASSRDRDWGKLFF

j_gene: TRBJ2-1
d_gene: TRBD2
abundance: .
v_gene: TRBV7-3
CDR3nt: TGTGCCAGCAGCTTGACCGGGACTAGCGGATACAATGAGCAGTTCTTC
CDR3aa: CASSLTGTSGYNEQFF

j_gene: TRBJ2-7
d_gene: TRBD2
abundance: .
v_gene: TRBV7-9
CDR3nt: TGTGCCAGCAGCTTTGGGCTAGCGGGGACCTACGAGCAGTACTTC
CDR3aa: CASSFGLAGTYEQYF

j_gene: TRBJ1-6
d_gene: .
abundance: once
v_gene: TRBV4-1
CDR3nt: TGCGCCAGCAGCCCTGGCAGGGGTCACCACTTT
CDR3aa: CASSPGRGHHF

j_gene: TRBJ1-6
d_gene: .
abundance: .
v_gene: TRBV4-1
CDR3nt: TGCGCCAGCAGCCAAGATATTAATTCACCCCTCCACTTT
CDR3aa: CASSQDINSPLHF

j_gene: TRBJ1-2
d_gene: TRBD1
abundance: .
v_gene: TRBV30
CDR3nt: TGTGCCTGGGGTACTATCCGGGACAGGGGGACCAACTATGGCTACACCTTC
CDR3aa: CAWGTIRDRGTNYGYTF

j_gene: TRBJ2-1
d_gene: .
abundance: .
v_gene: TRBV7-3
CDR3nt: TGTGCCAGCAGCCCCTCTGGCTCTGGTGAGCAGTTCTTC
CDR3aa: CASSPSGSGEQFF

j_gene: TRBJ2-2
d_gene: TRBD2
abundance: .
v_gene: TRBV5-1
CDR3nt: TGCGCCAGCAGCCCCTTCTTGGGACTAGCGTTGGAGCTGTTTTTT
CDR3aa: CASSPFLGLALELFF

j_gene: TRBJ2-2
d_gene: .
abundance: .
v_gene: TRBV28
CDR3nt: TGTGCCAGCAGTGTAACAGAAAACACCGGGGAGCTGTTTTTT
CDR3aa: CASSVTENTGELFF

j_gene: TRBJ2-5
d_gene: .
abundance: .
v_gene: TRBV2
CDR3nt: TGTGCCAGCATCTTCATGGGGCTCGGAGAGACCCAGTACTTC
CDR3aa: CASIFMGLGETQYF

j_gene: TRBJ2-7
d_gene: TRBD2
abundance: .
v_gene: TRBV7-3
CDR3nt: TGTGCCAGCAGCTTAGGGCTAGCGGGCCCCTACGAGCAGTACTTC
CDR3aa: CASSLGLAGPYEQYF

j_gene: TRBJ2-1
d_gene: TRBD2
abundance: .
v_gene: TRBV7-3
CDR3nt: TGTGCCAGCAGCTTACTAGCGGGAGGGACCTATGAGCAGTTCTTC
CDR3aa: CASSLLAGGTYEQFF

j_gene: TRBJ2-3
d_gene: .
abundance: .
v_gene: TRBV9
CDR3nt: TGTGCCAGCAGCGCGGCAGGGGCCATAGATACGCAGTATTTT
CDR3aa: CASSAAGAIDTQYF

j_gene: TRBJ2-7
d_gene: .
abundance: .
v_gene: TRBV14
CDR3nt: TGTGCCAGCAGCCCAGGCTACGAGCAGTACTTC
CDR3aa: CASSPGYEQYF

j_gene: TRBJ1-5
d_gene: .
abundance: .
v_gene: TRBV5-5
CDR3nt: TGTGCCAGCAGCTTGGATACAGGGCTCAATCAGCCCCAGCATTTT
CDR3aa: CASSLDTGLNQPQHF

j_gene: TRBJ2-7
d_gene: TRBD2
abundance: .
v_gene: TRBV20-1
CDR3nt: TGCAGTGCAAGGACTAGCGGAATGCAGTACTTC
CDR3aa: CSARTSGMQYF

j_gene: TRBJ2-1
d_gene: TRBD2
abundance: once
v_gene: TRBV13
CDR3nt: TGTGCCAGCGTCCAGACTAGCGGGACTCAGAGCTCCTACAATGAGCAGTTCTTC
CDR3aa: CASVQTSGTQSSYNEQFF

j_gene: TRBJ2-7
d_gene: TRBD1
abundance: once
v_gene: TRBV25-1
CDR3nt: TGTGCCAGCAGCGCCGGGACAGGGGCCTACGAGCAGTACTTC
CDR3aa: CASSAGTGAYEQYF

j_gene: TRBJ1-2
d_gene: .
abundance: .
v_gene: TRBV9
CDR3nt: TGTGCCAGCAGCTTAAGAGGTAGCTACACCTTC
CDR3aa: CASSLRGSYTF

j_gene: TRBJ2-5
d_gene: .
abundance: few
v_gene: TRBV7-9
CDR3nt: TGTGCCAGCAGCTCACGGATCAGCCAAGAGACCCAGTACTTC
CDR3aa: CASSSRISQETQYF

j_gene: TRBJ2-7
d_gene: TRBD1
abundance: .
v_gene: TRBV9
CDR3nt: TGTGCCAGCAGCGTAGCCACGGGACAGGGGATCTACGAGCAGTACTTC
CDR3aa: CASSVATGQGIYEQYF

j_gene: TRBJ2-3
d_gene: .
abundance: medium-sized
v_gene: TRBV7-8
CDR3nt: TGTGCCAGCAGCTTCCCAGAGAGCGCTAGTAACACAGATACGCAGTATTTT
CDR3aa: CASSFPESASNTDTQYF

j_gene: TRBJ2-2
d_gene: TRBD1
abundance: .
v_gene: TRBV30
CDR3nt: TGTGCCTGGAGTGGGGACAGGACCCCGGCCAGGGAGCTGTTTTTT
CDR3aa: CAWSGDRTPARELFF

j_gene: TRBJ2-5
d_gene: TRBD1
abundance: .
v_gene: TRBV2
CDR3nt: TGTGCCAGAACTCCGGGACAGGGACGAGAGACCCAGTACTTC
CDR3aa: CARTPGQGRETQYF

j_gene: TRBJ2-5
d_gene: .
abundance: .
v_gene: TRBV7-9
CDR3nt: TGTGCCAGCAGCTTCACCGCCAAAAGCGCCTTTATTGAGACCCAGTACTTC
CDR3aa: CASSFTAKSAFIETQYF

j_gene: TRBJ2-5
d_gene: TRBD1
abundance: .
v_gene: TRBV5-6
CDR3nt: TGTGCCAGCAGCTCTCCGGGACAGGGGAAAGAGACCCAGTACTTC
CDR3aa: CASSSPGQGKETQYF

j_gene: TRBJ2-7
d_gene: TRBD2
abundance: .
v_gene: TRBV28
CDR3nt: TGTGCCACCCGGACTAGCGGGAGTTACGAGCAGTACTTC
CDR3aa: CATRTSGSYEQYF

j_gene: TRBJ2-7
d_gene: TRBD1
abundance: .
v_gene: TRBV29-1
CDR3nt: TGCAGCGTTGCCGTTATACAGGGGATCTCCTACGAGCAGTACTTC
CDR3aa: CSVAVIQGISYEQYF

j_gene: TRBJ2-7
d_gene: .
abundance: few
v_gene: TRBV5-3
CDR3nt: TGTGCCAGAAGCCCATCTAACTTC
CDR3aa: CARSPSNF

j_gene: TRBJ2-1
d_gene: TRBD2
abundance: .
v_gene: TRBV11-2
CDR3nt: TGTGCCAGCAGCTCTGCGGGAGGGTCCAATGAGCAGTTCTTC
CDR3aa: CASSSAGGSNEQFF

j_gene: TRBJ2-7
d_gene: TRBD2
abundance: .
v_gene: TRBV30
CDR3nt: TGTGCCTGGGGGGGACTAGGGGAATACGAGCAGTACTTC
CDR3aa: CAWGGLGEYEQYF

j_gene: TRBJ2-1
d_gene: .
abundance: .
v_gene: TRBV27
CDR3nt: TGTGCCAGCAGTTTATCTCAATTCAAGAGGAGGCAGTTCTTC
CDR3aa: CASSLSQFKRRQFF

j_gene: TRBJ2-1
d_gene: .
abundance: .
v_gene: TRBV7-9
CDR3nt: TGTGCCAGCAGCCCTAGGGGGGCCGCCAATGAGCAGTTCTTC
CDR3aa: CASSPRGAANEQFF

j_gene: TRBJ2-1
d_gene: TRBD2
abundance: .
v_gene: TRBV14
CDR3nt: TGTGCCAGCAGCCAATGGAGCGGGAGGGGGAATGAGCAGTTCTTC
CDR3aa: CASSQWSGRGNEQFF